The 24 T cell receptor beta chains in this list originate from one sample, sequenced in a study of human T cells and chemical hapten exposure. Library construction involved attaching unique molecular identifiers to individual cDNA molecules, which allowed quantitative, reproducible TCR counting. TCRdb re-called the reads with MiXCR, one entry per CDR3 protein. The repertoire holds 550 to 700 distinct CDR3 sequences, with around 70% as singletons. Stated treatment: therapeutic diphenylcyclopropenone sensitization with weekly scalp DPC. The sample in question was whole blood, obtained before DPC sensitization or 2, 6, or about 24 weeks after (not recorded which). All receptors derive from an adult with alopecia areata. Some clones in this sample may be carry-over from other donors' samples. This table probably holds off-target reads from a library built for another chain.

This clonotype was observed a few times. The rearrangement links TRBV29-1 to TRBJ1-1, with D uncertain. CDR1 is SQVTM and CDR2 is ANQGSEA in the germline V gene. The CDR3 sequence is 13 residues long. V lost 3 bases and J 1 base, leaving 9 bases between the germline ends. The CDR3 here is CSVDPARNTEAFF. CDR3 bases: TGCAGCGTTGATCCAGCGCGGAACACTGAAGCTTTCTTT. The variable domain in full, completed from reference TRBV29-1 and TRBJ1-1, reads SAVISQKPSRDICQRGTSLTIQCQVDSQVTMMFWYRQQPGQSLTLIATANQGSEATYESGFVIDKFPISRPNLTFSTLTVSNMSPEDSSIYLCSVDPARNTEAFFGQGTRLTVV.

The chain couples TRBV19 to TRBJ2-1; a weak D match, TRBD2 (6 bases). Germline values: CDR1 LNHDA, CDR2 SQIVND (reference sequence). V lost 6 bases to trimming and J lost 2 bases, with 14 bases between them. This CDR3 has 15 residues. CDR3 sequence (DNA): TGTGCCAGTAGCCAACGGAGGGCGACCTACAATGAGCAGTTCTTC. Encoded protein: CASSQRRATYNEQFF.

The rearrangement joins TRBV18 to TRBJ2-3; 7 bases agree with TRBD1. The CDR3 is 13 residues long. Germline values: CDR1 KGHSH, CDR2 LQKENI. With V trimmed by 6 bases and J by 6 bases, 6 bases remained unmatched. CDR3 amino acids: CASSKQGFDTQYF. The CDR3 bases are TGTGCCAGCTCGAAACAGGGGTTCGATACGCAGTATTTT.

The CDR3 loop reads CASSPATLSNQPQHF. The CDR3 nucleotides read TGTGCCAGCTCACCTGCGACCTTGAGCAATCAGCCCCAGCATTTT. The rearrangement joins TRBV18 to TRBJ1-5; no firm D call. The germline CDR1 and CDR2 sequences are KGHSH and LQKENI. V shed 3 bases and J shed 1 base, with 10 bases lying between them. CDR3 size: 15 residues. The variable domain in full, with the rest retrieved from reference TRBV18 and TRBJ1-5, is NAGVMQNPRHLVRRRGQEARLRCSPMKGHSHVYWYRQLPEEGLKFMVYLQKENIIDESGMPKERFSAEFPKEGPSILRIQQVVRGDSAAYFCASSPATLSNQPQHFGDGTRLSIL.

The chain carries TRBV1 and TRBJ1-4; the table's D call TRBD1 went unverified against the DNA. TRBV1 is shown as a pseudogene. The CDR3 sequence is 15 residues long. The CDR3 reads CTYQTGHPLNEKLFF. CDR3 nucleotide sequence: TGCACCTACCAGACAGGGCACCCCCTTAATGAAAAACTGTTTTTT.

This chain connects TRBV24-1 to TRBJ2-1; 9 nucleotides match TRBD2. V trimming: 3 bases; J trimming: 2 bases; junction bases outside the gene matches: 4. CDR1 is KGHDR and CDR2 is SFDVKD in the germline V gene. The CDR3 consists of 16 residues. In nucleotides, the CDR3 is TGTGCCACCAGTGATAGTAGCGGGAGAGCCTACAATGAGCAGTTCTTC. The encoded protein is CATSDSSGRAYNEQFF.

This clonotype has just a few counts. This sequence joins TRBV28 and TRBJ1-5; D is unresolved. The V end was cut by 2 bases, the J end by 4 bases, with 6 bases between. The CDR3 loop spans 13 amino acids. Per germline, CDR1 MDHEN and CDR2 SYDVKM. The CDR3 bases are TGTGCCAGCAGTTTAGTTTCGAATCAGCCCCAGCATTTT. The encoded protein is CASSLVSNQPQHF.

This clonotype occurred once. This sequence joins TRBV10-3 and TRBJ2-3; D not certain. The CDR3 is made up of 12 amino acids. V was pared by 4 bases and J by 6 bases, with 8 bases between. Germline V gives CDR1 ENHRY, CDR2 SYGVKD. In nucleotides, the CDR3 is TGTGCCATCAGTGCACTGATGGATACGCAGTATTTT. Translation: CAISALMDTQYF.

This clonotype was observed once. The chain carries TRBV29-1 and TRBJ1-5; D perhaps matches TRBD1 (5 bases). Germline CDR1 is SQVTM and CDR2 is ANQGSEA. The V end lost 7 bases, the J end lost 2 bases, and 18 bases lay between the germline ends. CDR3 length equals 15 residues. The CDR3 DNA follows: TGCAGCGCCGTAAATGGGGACGCGGGCAATCAGCCCCAGCATTTT. Translation gives CSAVNGDAGNQPQHF. Looking up the rest from reference TRBV29-1 and TRBJ1-5 gives the full variable domain: SAVISQKPSRDICQRGTSLTIQCQVDSQVTMMFWYRQQPGQSLTLIATANQGSEATYESGFVIDKFPISRPNLTFSTLTVSNMSPEDSSIYLCSAVNGDAGNQPQHFGDGTRLSIL.

J is TRBJ1-4 and V is TRBV29-1; tentatively, D is TRBD1 (5 bases). Germline V gene sequence: CDR1 SQVTM, CDR2 ANQGSEA. The CDR3 contains 12 residues. The V end lost 7 bases, the J end lost 7 bases, and 13 bases lay between the germline ends. The CDR3 here is CSAGGGPEKLFF. CDR3 coding DNA: TGCAGCGCTGGCGGGGGTCCTGAAAAACTGTTTTTT.

The V call is TRBV2, the J call TRBJ2-1; D unresolved. The CDR3 totals 15 residues. Germline V gene lookup returns CDR1 SNHLY and CDR2 FYNNEI. The V and J ends lost 2 bases and 4 bases respectively, with 12 bases between them. This CDR3 is CASSEKLVSYNEQFF. Written as DNA, the CDR3 is TGTGCCAGCAGTGAAAAATTAGTCAGTTACAATGAGCAGTTCTTC.

V gene TRBV29-1 combines with J gene TRBJ2-1; 11 nucleotides line up with TRBD2. V shed 3 bases and J 5 bases; nucleotides not matched to a gene: 0. Germline assignment: CDR1 SQVTM and CDR2 ANQGSEA. This CDR3 contains 13 residues. The CDR3 protein is CSVEGLADNEQFF. The CDR3 DNA reads as TGCAGCGTTGAGGGACTAGCGGACAATGAGCAGTTCTTC.

This chain joins TRBV11-2 and TRBJ2-1; tentative D call: TRBD2 (5 bases). Trimming removed 0 bases at V and 8 bases at J, with 14 bases between. The germline CDR1 and CDR2 sequences are SGHAT and FQNNGV. This CDR3 is built from 15 residues. CDR3 loop: CASSLETRSAHEQFF. The CDR3 nucleotides are TGTGCCAGCAGCTTAGAAACTAGGTCGGCCCATGAGCAGTTCTTC.

The V gene is TRBV7-2, the J gene TRBJ2-1; no clear D. Germline V gives CDR1 SGHTA, CDR2 FQGNSA. This CDR3 is built from 12 residues. Trimming cost V 5 bases and J 5 bases, with 7 bases left between them. The CDR3 DNA reads as TGTGCCAGCAGCCTAAGAGACAATGAGCAGTTCTTC. Protein sequence: CASSLRDNEQFF.

The rearrangement joins TRBV28 to TRBJ2-1, with 10 positions matching TRBD2. The CDR3 spans 15 residues. V lost 2 bases and J lost 8; bases outside the gene matches: 6. Germline assignment: CDR1 MDHEN and CDR2 SYDVKM. CDR3 in amino acids: CASSLRSSGSYEQFF. Written as DNA, the CDR3 is TGTGCCAGCAGTTTACGCTCTAGCGGGAGCTATGAGCAGTTCTTC.

The V and J genes are TRBV12-3 or TRBV12-4 and TRBJ2-7; D is perhaps TRBD2 (6 bases). The CDR3 contains 15 residues. V gave up 4 bases and J gave up 0 bases, with 13 bases separating them. CDR3 DNA sequence: TGTGCCAGCAGTTCCCGGGACGGGAGCTCCTACGAGCAGTACTTC. Translated, it gives CASSSRDGSSYEQYF.

The genes are TRBV28 and TRBJ2-5; D unclear. Germline V lookup: CDR1 MDHEN, CDR2 SYDVKM. The CDR3 extends over 15 amino acids. Trimming stripped 2 bases from V and 3 bases from J, with 13 bases between. The CDR3 sequence: CASSLGKSKKETQYF. Here the CDR3 DNA reads TGTGCCAGCAGTTTAGGCAAATCGAAAAAAGAGACCCAGTACTTC.

This chain joins TRBV3-1 and TRBJ2-1; D is undetermined. The CDR3 consists of 12 residues. From germline, CDR1 is LGHDT and CDR2 YNNKEL (reference sequence). V shed 6 bases and J shed 10 bases, with 13 bases lying between them. CDR3 bases: TGTGCCAGCAGTCCCCAGTTTGCGGAGCAGTTCTTC. Amino acids: CASSPQFAEQFF.

The J gene is TRBJ2-3, the V gene TRBV10-1; the D is unclear. The ends were cut back, 10 bases at V and 2 bases at J, with 16 bases in the middle. The length of the CDR3 is 14 residues. Germline CDR1 reads WNHNN; CDR2 reads SYGVQD (reference sequence). The CDR3, as DNA: TGCGCCACCCAACGAGACACCACCACAGATACGCAGTATTTT. Translation gives CATQRDTTTDTQYF.

The rearrangement uses TRBV6-6 and TRBJ1-6; D remains unclear. The CDR3 runs 15 residues. Trimming shortened V by 0 bases and J by 5 bases, and 8 bases separated the two germline ends. The germline CDR1 and CDR2 sequences are MNHNY and SVGAGI (reference sequence). The CDR3 is CASSYSGLDNSPLHF. The CDR3 nucleotides read TGTGCCAGCAGTTACTCAGGGCTCGATAATTCACCCCTCCACTTT.

The DNA of the CDR3 is TGTGCCAGCAGCCAACGACAGGGGGCTCATGAGCAGTTCTTC. This codes for CASSQRQGAHEQFF. This rearrangement joins TRBV3-1 to TRBJ2-1, with 10 bases lining up with TRBD1. CDR3 size: 14 residues. Germline values: CDR1 LGHDT, CDR2 YNNKEL (reference sequence). The junction had 3 bases not matched to a gene; V was cut back by 2 bases and J by 8 bases.

The chain joins TRBV11-2 to TRBJ2-2; 8 nucleotides match TRBD2. V gave up 5 bases and J gave up 4 bases; unmatched junction bases: 18. The germline V gene encodes CDR1 SGHAT and CDR2 FQNNGV. There are 19 residues in the CDR3. The CDR3 region has the DNA TGTGCCAGCAGCCCCTGGTTTGCGGGAGGACTTATTCGCACCGGGGAGCTGTTTTTT. Translated, it gives CASSPWFAGGLIRTGELFF.

This clonotype was observed a few times. The chain is built from TRBV6-2 or TRBV6-3 and TRBJ2-1; 13 positions match TRBD2. The germline gives CDR1 MNHEY, CDR2 SVGEGT. The CDR3 length is 17 residues. J gave up 4 bases and V 5 bases, and 8 bases lay outside the gene matches. CDR3: CASSGRTSGSVYNEQFF. CDR3 sequence (DNA): TGTGCCAGCAGTGGACGGACTAGCGGGAGCGTATACAATGAGCAGTTCTTC.

V usage is TRBV27 and J usage is TRBJ1-2, with D tentatively TRBD1 (5 bases). This CDR3 region has 14 residues. Trimming shortened V by 0 bases and J by 8 bases, and 13 bases separated the two germline ends. From germline, CDR1 is MNHEY and CDR2 SMNVEV (reference sequence). This chain's CDR3 is CASSLSPRVVGYTF. In DNA form, the CDR3 reads TGTGCCAGCAGTTTATCTCCCAGGGTGGTCGGCTACACCTTC.